This T cell receptor beta chain was found in a study of human T cells and chemical hapten exposure. About the research overall: Sensitization involved placing 2% DPC onto a roughly 2 cm by roughly 2 cm region of upper inner arm skin. Upper-back patches of 0.01% DPC were read at 6 days.

Individual cDNA molecules received unique molecular identifiers in the library. TCRdb called the RACE reads again in MiXCR, with one record for every CDR3 protein. The repertoire has tens of thousands of distinct CDR3 sequences, about 9.3% of them found once; the top ten carry 13%. Described time point: patch test 1, 2 weeks after DPC sensitization. The treatment: therapeutic diphenylcyclopropenone sensitization with weekly scalp DPC. Blood was drawn before each patch test was applied. Deletions cut 0 bases from V and 0 bases from J, with 15 bases between. Germline loops: CDR1 LGHNA, CDR2 YNFKEQ. This CDR3 spans 17 amino acids.

V gene TRBV4-2 combines with J gene TRBJ2-7; possible D gene TRBD1, 5 bases. This receptor was obtained from a woman aged 35 to 49 with alopecia areata. Some clones in this sample may be carry-over from other donors' samples. Sequencing was performed on whole blood, taken in connection with sensitization to the hapten diphenylcyclopropenone (DPC). CDR3 sequence reads: CASSQDRGRLSSYEQYF. As DNA, the CDR3 is TGTGCCAGCAGCCAAGATAGGGGAAGGCTGTCCTCCTACGAGCAGTACTTC.